The 8 T cell receptor beta chains in this list originate from one sample, sequenced in a study of beta chain features in type 1 diabetes. Reverse transcription of all isolated RNA meant that expressed TCRB transcripts were sequenced. Sequencing used immunoSEQ multiplex PCR; TCRdb keeps in-frame clones, though not all of them. The table includes 600,000 to 650,000 clones, about a sixth detected once. The sample comprised naive CD4+ T cells from blood. Receptor source: a man aged 18 to 29 in good health.

The rearrangement uses TRBV5-4 and TRBJ2-4; D tentatively reads TRBD1 or TRBD2 (6 bases each). This CDR3 spans 16 amino acids. V lost 7 bases to trimming and J lost 1 base, with 18 bases between them. Germline loops: CDR1 SGHNT, CDR2 YYREEE (reference sequence). The CDR3 sequence: CASQDSEGGAKNIQYF. DNA of the CDR3: TGTGCCAGCCAAGACTCTGAAGGGGGGGCCAAAAACATTCAGTACTTC.

This clone has a handful of counts. The chain combines TRBV19 with TRBJ1-2, with D maybe TRBD1 (5 bases). V shed 3 bases and J shed 6 bases, with 11 bases lying between them. The CDR3 contains 13 residues. The germline V gene has CDR1 LNHDA and CDR2 SQIVND (reference sequence). The CDR3 loop reads CASSIPTGDGYTF. In nucleotides, the CDR3 is TGTGCCAGTAGTATCCCCACAGGAGATGGCTACACCTTC.

This CDR3 reads CASSVSGAAMNTEAFF. The DNA of the CDR3 is TGTGCCAGCAGCGTTTCGGGGGCCGCTATGAACACTGAAGCTTTCTTT. This rearrangement joins TRBV9 to TRBJ1-1; a possible D gene is TRBD1 (6 bases). Trimming cost V 2 bases and J 0 bases, with 14 bases left between them. CDR1 and CDR2 (germline): SGDLS, YYNGEE. The CDR3 loop spans 16 amino acids.

This clone was observed a few times. V gene TRBV6-6 combines with J gene TRBJ2-7; 9 bases are a match to TRBD1. The V and J ends lost 7 bases and 4 bases, in that order; junction bases with no gene match: 5. The germline V gene has CDR1 MNHNY and CDR2 SVGAGI (reference sequence). The CDR3 spans 13 residues. The DNA for the CDR3 is TGTGCCAGCACCTCGACAGGGGGGTACGAGCAGTACTTC. This translates into CASTSTGGYEQYF.

The rearrangement links TRBV4-1 to TRBJ2-7; D is ambiguous. The CDR3 extends over 14 amino acids. The germline V and J ends were trimmed by 3 bases and 1 base, with 10 bases remaining between them. Germline V CDR1 and CDR2: MGHRA, YSYEKL. CDR3 sequence (DNA): TGCGCCAGCAGCCACTTAGCCCGATCCTACGAGCAGTACTTC. Translating gives CASSHLARSYEQYF.

This clone was seen a few times. This rearrangement joins TRBV7-9 to TRBJ2-3; 7 nucleotides line up with TRBD2. V was pared by 5 bases and J by 0 bases, with 5 bases of the junction left unmatched. The CDR3 totals 15 residues. In germline, CDR1 is SEHNR, CDR2 FQNEAQ (reference sequence). This CDR3 reads CASSRAGDSTDTQYF. As DNA, the CDR3 is TGTGCCAGCAGCCGGGCGGGGGATAGCACAGATACGCAGTATTTT. The variable domain in full, completed from reference TRBV7-9 and TRBJ2-3, reads DTGVSQNPRHKITKRGQNVTFRCDPISEHNRLYWYRQTLGQGPEFLTYFQNEAQLEKSRLLSDRFSAERPKGSFSTLEIQRTEQGDSAMYLCASSRAGDSTDTQYFGPGTRLTVL.

This clone was observed a few times. The chain employs TRBV5-6 and TRBJ1-1, with D unresolved. This CDR3 is 14 amino acids long. V shed 2 bases and J shed 0 bases, with 8 bases lying between them. CDR1 SGHDT and CDR2 YYEEEE come from the germline V gene. DNA of the CDR3: TGTGCCAGCAGCTTAAGACTATTGAACACTGAAGCTTTCTTT. Translation gives CASSLRLLNTEAFF. The full variable domain, rest sourced from reference TRBV5-6 and TRBJ1-1, is DAGVTQSPTHLIKTRGQQVTLRCSPKSGHDTVSWYQQALGQGPQFIFQYYEEEERQRGNFPDRFSGHQFPNYSSELNVNALLLGDSALYLCASSLRLLNTEAFFGQGTRLTVV.

A few counts support this clone. V is TRBV6-5 and J is TRBJ2-5; 7 bases agree with TRBD2. The CDR3 sequence is 14 residues long. The trim removed 7 bases at V and 5 bases at J, leaving 10 bases unmatched. The germline CDR1 and CDR2 sequences are MNHEY and SVGAGI. Here the CDR3 reads CASTLWRGGETQYF. The CDR3 nucleotides are TGTGCCAGCACGCTCTGGAGGGGAGGGGAGACCCAGTACTTC.